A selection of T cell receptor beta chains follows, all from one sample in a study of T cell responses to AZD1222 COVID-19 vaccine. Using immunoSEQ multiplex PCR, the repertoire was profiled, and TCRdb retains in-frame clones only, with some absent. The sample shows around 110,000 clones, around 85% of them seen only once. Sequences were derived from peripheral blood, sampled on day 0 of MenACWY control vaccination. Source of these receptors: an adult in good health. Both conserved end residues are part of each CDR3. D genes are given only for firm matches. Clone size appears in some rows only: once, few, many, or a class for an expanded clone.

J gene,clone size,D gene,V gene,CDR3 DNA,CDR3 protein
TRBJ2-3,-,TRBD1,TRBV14,TGTGCCAGCAGCCAAGTGAGTGGGACAGTATTGTCAGATACGCAGTATTTT,CASSQVSGTVLSDTQYF
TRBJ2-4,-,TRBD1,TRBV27,TGTGCCAGCAGTCCCAGGGGGCCTGGGGGGCTAGCCAAAAACATTCAGTACTTC,CASSPRGPGGLAKNIQYF
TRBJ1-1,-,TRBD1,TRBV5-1,TGCGCCAGCAGCTTGACAGGGGGCACTGAAGCTTTCTTT,CASSLTGGTEAFF
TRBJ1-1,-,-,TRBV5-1,TGCGCCAGCATTCCCCAGGGCGGAAGGAATACTGAAGCTTTCTTT,CASIPQGGRNTEAFF
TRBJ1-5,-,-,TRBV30,TGTGCCTGGAGTGTACAGACCAATCAGCCCCAGCATTTT,CAWSVQTNQPQHF
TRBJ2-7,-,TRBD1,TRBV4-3,TGCGCCAGCAGCCAAGGACCAGGGGGCTCCTACGAGCAGTACTTC,CASSQGPGGSYEQYF
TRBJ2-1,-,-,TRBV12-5,TGTGCTAGTGGTTTGTCATACAGGGCCTACAATGAGCAGTTCTTC,CASGLSYRAYNEQFF
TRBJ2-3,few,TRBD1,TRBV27,TGTGCCAGCACCGGGACAGGGCGGGGGAGGACAGATACGCAGTATTTT,CASTGTGRGRTDTQYF
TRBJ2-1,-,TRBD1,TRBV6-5,TGTGCCAGCAGTAGGACAGGGAATGAGCAGTTCTTC,CASSRTGNEQFF
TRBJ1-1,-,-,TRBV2,TGTGCCAGCAGTCCCGGGACGGTGGGGGGGGAAGCTTTCTTT,CASSPGTVGGEAFF
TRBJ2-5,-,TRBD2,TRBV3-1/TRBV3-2,TGTGCCAGCAGCCAACTAGCGGGGGGTCGTGGGGACCAAGAGACCCAGTACTTC,CASSQLAGGRGDQETQYF
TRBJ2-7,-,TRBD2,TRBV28,TGTGCCAGCAGTTCCGCTAGCGGGGGGAGGTACGAGCAGTACTTC,CASSSASGGRYEQYF
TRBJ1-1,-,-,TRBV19,TGTGCCAGTAGTATAGCCCCCTCTTACCTGTGGTCAACTTTCTTT,CASSIAPSYLWSTFF
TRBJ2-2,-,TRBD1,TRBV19,TGTGCCAGTAGGGCAGGGGGAAACACCGGGGAGCTGTTTTTT,CASRAGGNTGELFF
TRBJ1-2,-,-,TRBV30,TGTGCCTGGAGTGTGCGGCAGGGACCTTATGGCTACACCTTC,CAWSVRQGPYGYTF
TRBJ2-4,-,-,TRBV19,TGTGCCAGTAGTATTATCACAGACGCGGACATTCAGTACTTC,CASSIITDADIQYF
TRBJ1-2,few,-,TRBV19,TGTGCCAGTAGTATGATGGGGGGTGATGGCTACACCTTC,CASSMMGGDGYTF
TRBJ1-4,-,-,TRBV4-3,TGCGCCAGCAGCCAATCCGGGGGTCCAACTAATGAAAAACTGTTTTTT,CASSQSGGPTNEKLFF
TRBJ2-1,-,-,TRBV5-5,TGTGCCAGCAGCTTGTTAACGCAGGGATACAATGAGCAGTTCTTC,CASSLLTQGYNEQFF
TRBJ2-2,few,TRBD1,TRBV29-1,TGCAGCGTTGCACCCACAGGGGCCGGGGAGCTGTTTTTT,CSVAPTGAGELFF
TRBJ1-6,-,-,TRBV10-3,TGTGCCATCTCCCCCTCCTATAATTCACCCCTCCACTTT,CAISPSYNSPLHF
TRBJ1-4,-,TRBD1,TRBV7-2,TGTGCCAGCAGCTTGAGACAGGGGCGAGGGAGTGAAAAACTGTTTTTT,CASSLRQGRGSEKLFF
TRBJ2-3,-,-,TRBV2,TGTGCCAGCAGTGAGAGCACAGATACGCAGTATTTT,CASSESTDTQYF
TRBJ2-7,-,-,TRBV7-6,TGTGCCAGCAGCTTAACACGACAGGACGAGCAGTACTTC,CASSLTRQDEQYF
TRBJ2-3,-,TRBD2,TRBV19,TGTGCCAGTAGTATATACCCCCAGGCGGGAGGTGAGCAGTATTTT,CASSIYPQAGGEQYF
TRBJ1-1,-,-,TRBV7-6,TGTGCCAGCAGCTTAGCCCAGGGGATCGGCACTGAAGCTTTCTTT,CASSLAQGIGTEAFF
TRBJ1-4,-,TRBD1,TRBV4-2,TGTGCCAGCAGCCAAGGGGTCAGGGGGAGAAATGAAAAACTGTTTTTT,CASSQGVRGRNEKLFF
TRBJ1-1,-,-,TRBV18,TGTGCCAGCTCACCACGGGCGAACAGGGAGGAAGCTTTCTTT,CASSPRANREEAFF
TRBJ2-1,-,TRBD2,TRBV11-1,TGTGCCAGCAGCTTAGCGATAGGGACTAGCAGGAATGAGCAGTTCTTC,CASSLAIGTSRNEQFF
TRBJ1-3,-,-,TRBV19,TGTGCCAGCGGTTCTCCGGCCGGAAACACCATATATTTT,CASGSPAGNTIYF
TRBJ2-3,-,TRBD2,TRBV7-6,TGTGCCAGCAGCGAATCCGTAGCGGGGGGGCCTGGAGATACGCAGTATTTT,CASSESVAGGPGDTQYF
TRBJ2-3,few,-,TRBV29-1,TGCAGCGTTGAACTACGAAGCACAGATACGCAGTATTTT,CSVELRSTDTQYF
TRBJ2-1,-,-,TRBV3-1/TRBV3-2,TGTGCCAGCAGCCGGGCTCTCGAGCAGTTCTTC,CASSRALEQFF
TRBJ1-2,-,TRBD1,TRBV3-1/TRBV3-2,TGTGCCAGCAGCTTCGGACAGGGGTCCAACTATGGCTACACCTTC,CASSFGQGSNYGYTF
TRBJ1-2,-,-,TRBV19,TGTGCCAGTAGTACCCAAATCAACTATGGCTACACCTTC,CASSTQINYGYTF
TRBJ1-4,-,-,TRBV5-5,TGTGCCAGCAGCCCGGGACCACCAACTAATGAAAAACTGTTTTTT,CASSPGPPTNEKLFF
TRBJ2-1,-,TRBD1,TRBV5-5,TGTGCCAGCAGTTCCCCGGGACAGGGGTACTACAATGAGCAGTTCTTC,CASSSPGQGYYNEQFF
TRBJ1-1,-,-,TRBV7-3,TGTGCCAGCAGCTTGGACGGGAAAACTGAAGCTTTCTTT,CASSLDGKTEAFF
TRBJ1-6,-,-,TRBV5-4,TGTGCCAGCAGCTTCTGGCAGAGCAATTCACCCCTCCACTTT,CASSFWQSNSPLHF
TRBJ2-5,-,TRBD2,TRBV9,TGTGCCAGCAGCGTAGGTAATAGCGGGGCCGGGGAGACCCAGTACTTC,CASSVGNSGAGETQYF
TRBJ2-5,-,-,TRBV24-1,TGTGCCACCAGTGATTACAGGGCGGAGGAGACCCAGTACTTC,CATSDYRAEETQYF
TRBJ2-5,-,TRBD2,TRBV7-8,TGTGCCAGCAGCAGAACTAGCGGGGCCTACAAAGCTGAGACCCAGTACTTC,CASSRTSGAYKAETQYF
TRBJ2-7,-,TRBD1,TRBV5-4,TGTGCCAGCAGCTTGGGACAGGGGGCGATTGCCGAGCAGTACTTC,CASSLGQGAIAEQYF
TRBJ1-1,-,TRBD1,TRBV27,TGTGCCAGCAGTCCAGGGACAGGGAGAAGGAACACTGAAGCTTTCTTT,CASSPGTGRRNTEAFF
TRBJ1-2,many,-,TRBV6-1,TGTGCCAGCAGTGGGGATCCCGGGGGGCGCGGCTATGGCTACACCTTC,CASSGDPGGRGYGYTF
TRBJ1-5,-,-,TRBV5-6,TGTGCCAGCAGCCTACTTAGAGGTCAGCCCCAGCATTTT,CASSLLRGQPQHF
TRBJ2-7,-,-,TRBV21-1,TGTGCCAGCAGGTCGACAGGGCTCTCCTACGAGCAGTACTTC,CASRSTGLSYEQYF
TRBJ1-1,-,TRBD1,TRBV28,TGTGCCAGCAGTTTACGACAGGGGCGGACTGAAGCTTTCTTT,CASSLRQGRTEAFF
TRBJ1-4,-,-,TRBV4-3,TGCGCCAGCAGCCAAGATTGGGGGCTGGGGGAAAAACTGTTTTTT,CASSQDWGLGEKLFF
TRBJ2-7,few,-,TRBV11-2,TGTGCCAGCAGCTTAGTCCCGGGTCCCCCCTACGAGCAGTACTTC,CASSLVPGPPYEQYF
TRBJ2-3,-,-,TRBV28,TGTGCCAGCAGTTTATACCCCAGGAGTACAGATACGCAGTATTTT,CASSLYPRSTDTQYF
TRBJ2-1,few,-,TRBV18,TGTGCCAGCTCACCCGGACGGAACAATGAGCAGTTCTTC,CASSPGRNNEQFF
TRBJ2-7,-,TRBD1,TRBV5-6,TGTGCCAGCAGCGCACTTTTTACGGGACAGGGGGCCTACGAGCAGTACTTC,CASSALFTGQGAYEQYF
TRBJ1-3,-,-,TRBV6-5,TGTGCCAGCAGTCTAACAGGATCTGGAAACACCATATATTTT,CASSLTGSGNTIYF
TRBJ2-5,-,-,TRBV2,TGTGCCACGTCCTCCGGGACCGGAGGAGAGACCCAGTACTTC,CATSSGTGGETQYF
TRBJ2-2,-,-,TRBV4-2,TGTGCCAGCAGCCAAGAGGCCACGGCGAACACCGGGGAGCTGTTTTTT,CASSQEATANTGELFF
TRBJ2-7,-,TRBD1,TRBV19,TGTGCCAGTAGTATAAGCGGACAGGGGGTCTCCTACGAGCAGTACTTC,CASSISGQGVSYEQYF
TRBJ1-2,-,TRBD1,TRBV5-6,TGTGCCAGCAGCTTGGAGGGACAGGGGGGACCCACGGGATCTGGCTACACCTTC,CASSLEGQGGPTGSGYTF
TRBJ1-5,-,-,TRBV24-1,TGTGCCACCGAGGGGAGGGAAGATCAGCCCCAGCATTTT,CATEGREDQPQHF
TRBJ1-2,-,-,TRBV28,TGTGCCAGCAGTTTATCAGGGCCCTATGGCTACACCTTC,CASSLSGPYGYTF